One sample yielded the 27 T cell receptor beta chains listed below, sequenced in a study of neurological immune-mediated disorders. MiXCR, run by TCRdb on the 5' RACE reads, gives a single entry per CDR3 protein. The table has around 66,000 distinct CDR3 sequences, 5.2% seen once. The sequenced sample consisted of PBMCs. These receptors originate from a woman aged 30 to 39 with multiple sclerosis.

This clonotype occurred many times. The V gene is TRBV20-1, the J gene TRBJ2-7; 7 bases map to TRBD1. The germline V gene has CDR1 DFQATT and CDR2 SNEGSKA (reference sequence). The V segment lost 4 bases and the J segment 6 bases; nucleotides outside the gene matches: 9. This CDR3 has 13 amino acids. CDR3 nucleotides: TGCAGTGCTATATCCGGGACAGTTGTCGAGCAGTACTTC. It translates to CSAISGTVVEQYF.

This clonotype was found many times. J is TRBJ1-6 and V is TRBV21-1; TRBD1, the table's D call, was not compared with the DNA. TRBV21-1 is a known pseudogene. The CDR3 has 13 residues. The CDR3 bases are TGTGCCAGCAGCAAGGGGACAAACTCACCCCTCCACTTT. Its protein is CASSKGTNSPLHF.

J is TRBJ2-3 and V is TRBV7-2; D is perhaps TRBD1 or TRBD2 (6 bases each). Germline loops: CDR1 SGHTA, CDR2 FQGNSA. V was pared by 0 bases and J by 5 bases, with 12 bases between. The CDR3 contains 15 residues. In DNA form, the CDR3 reads TGTGCCAGCAGCTTAGCGGGGGGCCGGGGAGATACGCAGTATTTT. Translating gives CASSLAGGRGDTQYF.

This clonotype was counted many times. V usage is TRBV7-2 and J usage is TRBJ2-3; D uncertain. V shed 5 bases and J shed 0 bases, with 6 bases lying between them. The CDR3 sequence is 13 residues long. The germline V gene encodes CDR1 SGHTA and CDR2 FQGNSA. As DNA, the CDR3 is TGTGCCAGCAGCGAGCCGAGCACAGATACGCAGTATTTT. It is translated as CASSEPSTDTQYF.

This clonotype showed up just a few times. The genes are TRBV15 and TRBJ2-3; TRBD2 agrees at 10 bases. From germline, CDR1 is LNHNV and CDR2 YYDKDF (reference sequence). The CDR3 length is 16 residues. Losses at the gene ends were 3 bases for V and 5 bases for J; bases not matched to a gene: 8. CDR3 sequence: CATSRRAGGHRDTQYF. The CDR3 DNA sequence: TGTGCCACCAGCAGGAGAGCGGGGGGGCATAGAGATACGCAGTATTTT.

This clonotype was picked up many times. This sequence joins TRBV4-1 and TRBJ1-2, with no clear D. Germline CDR1 reads MGHRA; CDR2 reads YSYEKL. The V end lost 1 base, the J end lost 4 bases, and 10 bases lay between the germline ends. There are 14 residues in the CDR3. CDR3 protein: CASSQGAGIYGYTF. The CDR3 nucleotides read TGCGCCAGCAGCCAAGGCGCGGGGATCTATGGCTACACCTTC.

This clonotype was picked up many times. The V gene is TRBV25-1, the J gene TRBJ2-1; D unresolved. CDR3 length: 11 residues. Trimming pared 8 bases from V and 5 bases from J, leaving 7 bases between. CDR1 is MGHDK and CDR2 is SYGVNS in the germline V gene. The CDR3: CASGGDNEQFF. CDR3 coding DNA: TGTGCCAGCGGCGGAGACAATGAGCAGTTCTTC. Combining the CDR3 with reference TRBV25-1 and TRBJ2-1 gives the whole variable domain EADIYQTPRYLVIGTGKKITLECSQTMGHDKMYWYQQDPGMELHLIHYSYGVNSTEKGDLSSESTVSRIRTEHFPLTLESARPSHTSQYLCASGGDNEQFFGPGTRLTVL.

This clonotype has a count of ten or more. J is TRBJ2-7 and V is TRBV20-1; 8 positions agree with TRBD2. CDR3 length: 16 amino acids. The V and J ends lost 6 bases and 0 bases, in that order; junction bases with no gene match: 13. Looked up from germline, CDR1 is DFQATT and CDR2 is SNEGSKA (reference sequence). CDR3 in DNA: TGCAGTGCCCACGGCCGGCTAGCGGGCCTCTCCTACGAGCAGTACTTC. This gives the protein CSAHGRLAGLSYEQYF.

This clonotype was seen repeatedly, ten times or more. The J gene is TRBJ2-2, the V gene TRBV20-1, with TRBD2 identical over 8 bases. Germline assignment: CDR1 DFQATT and CDR2 SNEGSKA (reference sequence). Losses at the gene ends were 2 bases for V and 2 bases for J; bases not matched to a gene: 10. The CDR3 is made up of 17 amino acids. CDR3 nucleotide sequence: TGCAGTGCTAGACCCAGGAGCGGGGGTTCTAACACCGGGGAGCTGTTTTTT. Protein sequence: CSARPRSGGSNTGELFF.

This clonotype occurred a few times. The chain uses TRBV5-1 and TRBJ2-3; D is perhaps TRBD2 (5 bases). The germline gives CDR1 SGHRS, CDR2 YFSETQ. This CDR3 comprises 12 residues. Trimming took 3 bases from V and 4 from J, leaving 6 bases between them. Written as DNA, the CDR3 is TGCGCCAGCAGCTCGGGATCAGATACGCAGTATTTT. Translated: CASSSGSDTQYF.

The sample holds a few counts of this clonotype. The chain carries TRBV12-3 or TRBV12-4 and TRBJ1-2; the D is unclear. This CDR3 is 13 amino acids long. Trimming stripped 4 bases from V and 4 bases from J, with 10 bases between. The CDR3 DNA follows: TGTGCCAGCAGTTCCTCCAGTTCCTATGGCTACACCTTC. Its translation: CASSSSSSYGYTF.

This clonotype has a count of ten or more. This sequence joins TRBV15 and TRBJ1-1; the D is unclear. The germline CDR1 and CDR2 sequences are LNHNV and YYDKDF (reference sequence). The CDR3 consists of 13 residues. V was cut by 3 bases and J by 5 bases, with 10 bases left in between. The CDR3 DNA reads TGTGCCACCAGCAGCGGATGGGGAACTGAAGCTTTCTTT. Its translation is CATSSGWGTEAFF.

Ten or more counts support this clonotype. DNA for the CDR3: TGCGCCAGCAGCCAAGTACCGGGACAGGGGAACGAGCAGTACTTC. Translation gives CASSQVPGQGNEQYF. The chain combines TRBV4-1 with TRBJ2-7, with TRBD1 identical over 10 bases. V gave up 1 base and J gave up 5 bases; unmatched junction bases: 5. CDR1 MGHRA and CDR2 YSYEKL come from the germline V gene. This CDR3 is built from 15 residues.

This clonotype was seen many times. This chain joins TRBV29-1 and TRBJ2-3; 7 nucleotides align to TRBD2. The trim removed 1 base at V and 0 bases at J, leaving 7 bases unmatched. CDR3 length equals 16 residues. Per germline, CDR1 SQVTM and CDR2 ANQGSEA. CDR3 region: CSVEGIPAGSTDTQYF. In nucleotides, the CDR3 is TGCAGCGTTGAAGGGATACCAGCGGGGAGCACAGATACGCAGTATTTT.

This clonotype was seen repeatedly, ten times or more. V is TRBV20-1 and J is TRBJ2-1, with 8 bases identical to TRBD2. The CDR3 spans 13 residues. Germline lookup yields CDR1 DFQATT and CDR2 SNEGSKA (reference sequence). With 6 bases clipped from V and 7 bases from J, the junction kept 8 bases outside the gene matches. This CDR3 reads CSAWRAGVNEQFF. CDR3 sequence (DNA): TGCAGTGCGTGGCGAGCGGGGGTGAATGAGCAGTTCTTC.

The sample holds many counts of this clonotype. CDR3 loop: CASSQIPGEQYF. CDR3 coding DNA: TGTGCCAGCAGCCAAATCCCGGGTGAGCAGTACTTC. The rearrangement joins TRBV3-1 to TRBJ2-7; D is unclear. The CDR3 extends over 12 amino acids. V lost 2 bases and J 7 bases, leaving 9 bases between the germline ends. From germline, CDR1 is LGHDT and CDR2 YNNKEL (reference sequence).

This clonotype has at least ten counts. J is TRBJ2-7 and V is TRBV20-1, with 9 nucleotides matching TRBD1. The CDR3 runs to 13 residues. Trimming took 6 bases from V and 5 from J; bases not matched to a gene: 8. CDR1 and CDR2 (germline): DFQATT, SNEGSKA (reference sequence). The CDR3: CSASDRGWNEQYF. In DNA form, the CDR3 reads TGCAGTGCCTCCGACAGGGGGTGGAACGAGCAGTACTTC.

This clonotype showed up many times. J is TRBJ1-2 and V is TRBV20-1, with TRBD1 as a possible D gene (5 bases). This CDR3 is built from 13 residues. V was cut by 6 bases and J by 8 bases, with 19 bases left in between. Germline V CDR1 and CDR2: DFQATT, SNEGSKA (reference sequence). The CDR3 here is CSATASSAGGYTF. The CDR3 DNA is TGCAGTGCCACCGCCTCTTCCGCAGGGGGCTACACCTTC.

This clonotype was recorded at least ten times. This chain uses TRBV20-1 with TRBJ2-7, with D perhaps matching TRBD1 (7 bases). The CDR3 is made up of 14 amino acids. With 6 bases removed from V and 3 bases from J, the gap between germline ends came to 18 bases. In germline, CDR1 is DFQATT, CDR2 SNEGSKA (reference sequence). CDR3 in DNA: TGCAGTGCCAGGGGGGACCGCGCGGGCTACGAGCAGTACTTC. It translates to CSARGDRAGYEQYF.

This clonotype was observed at least ten times. The chain carries TRBV5-5 and TRBJ2-1, with TRBD2 matching over 12 bases. The length of the CDR3 is 15 residues. Per the germline V gene, CDR1 is SGHKS and CDR2 is YYEKEE (reference sequence). J was trimmed by 14 bases and V by 4 bases; bases with no gene match: 13. CDR3 coding DNA: TGTGCCAGCAGCAAACTAGCGGGGGGCCGCGGTTCTGAGTTCTTC. Translating it yields CASSKLAGGRGSEFF.

The genes are TRBV7-9 and TRBJ2-2; tentatively, D is TRBD2 (6 bases). CDR1 and CDR2 from the germline V gene are SEHNR and FQNEAQ (reference sequence). The V end lost 5 bases, the J end lost 7 bases, and 11 bases lay between the germline ends. This CDR3 spans 13 amino acids. The DNA of the CDR3 is TGTGCCAGCAGCGCTACGGAGGGCGGGGAGCTGTTTTTT. Its protein is CASSATEGGELFF.

This clonotype was counted at least ten times. In nucleotides, the CDR3 is TGTGCCAGCAGCCCCGGGACAGACCTCTCTCTCTACGAGCAGTACTTC. Translated, it gives CASSPGTDLSLYEQYF. This chain uses TRBV5-5 with TRBJ2-7; 7 bases are a match to TRBD1. V lost 4 bases, J lost 3 bases, and 13 bases stayed unmatched. The CDR3 is 16 residues long. The germline gives CDR1 SGHKS, CDR2 YYEKEE (reference sequence).

This clonotype was detected many times. CDR3 sequence: CMIAGAVYNEQFF. The CDR3 DNA reads TGCATGATAGCGGGGGCCGTCTACAATGAGCAGTTCTTC. The rearrangement uses TRBV20-1 and TRBJ2-1; 9 bases are shared with TRBD2. There are 13 residues in the CDR3. CDR1 is DFQATT and CDR2 is SNEGSKA in the germline V gene (reference sequence).

This clonotype has at least ten counts. The rearrangement links TRBV4-2 to TRBJ2-3, with D maybe TRBD2 (6 bases). This CDR3 is built from 15 residues. V gave up 4 bases and J gave up 2 bases, with 13 bases separating them. The germline V gene encodes CDR1 LGHNA and CDR2 YNFKEQ. The CDR3 DNA reads as TGTGCCAGCAGCCGGGAGGTCATTCCCACAGATACGCAGTATTTT. Translated, it gives CASSREVIPTDTQYF.

The chain links TRBV29-1 to TRBJ2-4, with D perhaps matching TRBD1 (7 bases). Germline values: CDR1 SQVTM, CDR2 ANQGSEA. The ends were cut back, 8 bases at V and 5 bases at J, with 19 bases in the middle. The CDR3 loop spans 14 amino acids. CDR3 in DNA: TGCAGCTTGGGGGGACAGTACAGCCAAAACATTCAGTACTTC. Amino acids: CSLGGQYSQNIQYF.

The table lists this clonotype with many counts. The chain has TRBV5-1 and TRBJ1-1; D uncertain. This CDR3 has 14 residues. Germline V CDR1 and CDR2: SGHRS, YFSETQ. Trimming took off 2 bases at V and 4 bases at J, with 12 bases between the two ends. CDR3 sequence: CASSLIPASTEAFF. The CDR3 bases are TGCGCCAGCAGCTTAATACCGGCGAGCACTGAAGCTTTCTTT.

This clonotype was counted many times. The chain carries TRBV29-1 and TRBJ2-7; TRBD2 might be the D (5 bases). CDR3 length: 13 residues. Germline V gives CDR1 SQVTM, CDR2 ANQGSEA. The ends were cut back, 4 bases at V and 3 bases at J, with 13 bases in the middle. CDR3 region: CSVGNGRDYEQYF. In nucleotides, the CDR3 is TGCAGCGTTGGGAATGGACGGGACTACGAGCAGTACTTC.